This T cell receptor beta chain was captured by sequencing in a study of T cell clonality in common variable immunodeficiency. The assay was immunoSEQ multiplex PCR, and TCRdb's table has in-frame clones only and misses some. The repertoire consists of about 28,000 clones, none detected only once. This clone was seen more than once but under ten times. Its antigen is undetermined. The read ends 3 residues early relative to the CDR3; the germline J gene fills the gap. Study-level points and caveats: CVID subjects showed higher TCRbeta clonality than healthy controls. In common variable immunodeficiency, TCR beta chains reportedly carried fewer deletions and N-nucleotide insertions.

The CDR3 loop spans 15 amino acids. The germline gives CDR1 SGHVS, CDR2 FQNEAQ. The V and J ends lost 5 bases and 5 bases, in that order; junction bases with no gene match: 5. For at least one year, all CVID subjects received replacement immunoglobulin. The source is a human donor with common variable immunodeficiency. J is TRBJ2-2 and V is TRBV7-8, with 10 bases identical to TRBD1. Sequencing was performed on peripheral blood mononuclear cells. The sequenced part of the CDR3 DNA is TGTGCCAGCAGCCCCGGGACAGGGGTAACCGGGGAG. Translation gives CASSPGTGVTGE. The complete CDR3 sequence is CASSPGTGVTGELFF.